A selection of T cell receptor beta chains follows, all from one sample in a study of T-cell memory formation after mild COVID-19. TCRdb recomputed calls from the 5' RACE reads with MiXCR, one row per CDR3 protein. The sample records 120,000 to 150,000 distinct CDR3 sequences, less than 20% being singletons. Sequencing input: PBMCs or a T cell subset sorted from them (not recorded which). The receptors originated from an adult woman who had mild COVID-19 (a few samples of this study predate the infection). Cell type and time point are not known. CDR3s include the opening cysteine and the closing phenylalanine or tryptophan. The D gene is left open where the match is weak. The size field is filled for only some rows; it gives once, few, many or a size class.

CDR3nt,CDR3aa,d_gene,v_gene,j_gene,abundance
TGTGCCAGCAGCGGGCCCGTGAACACTGAAGCTTTCTTT,CASSGPVNTEAFF,.,TRBV14,TRBJ1-1,.
TGTGCCAGCAGGCAACAGGGGAGAGTGAACACTGAAGCTTTCTTT,CASRQQGRVNTEAFF,TRBD1,TRBV3-1,TRBJ1-1,.
TGTGCCCTCCCGCTCGGGGCCAACGTCCTGACTTTC,CALPLGANVLTF,.,TRBV7-9,TRBJ2-6,few
TGCAGTGCTCCGCTCCATAGCGGGTCACACCAAGAGACCCAGTACTTC,CSAPLHSGSHQETQYF,TRBD2,TRBV20-1,TRBJ2-5,.
TGCAGTGCTAGCCCGGGGACAGCCTACGAGCAGTACTTC,CSASPGTAYEQYF,TRBD1,TRBV20-1,TRBJ2-7,few
TGTGCCAGCAGCTTAGCGGGGACAGGGGGCAGCACTGAAGCTTTCTTT,CASSLAGTGGSTEAFF,TRBD1,TRBV7-9,TRBJ1-1,.
TGTGCCAGCTCACCACAATCTAGCGGCAATGAGCAGTTCTTC,CASSPQSSGNEQFF,TRBD2,TRBV18,TRBJ2-1,.
TGTGCCAGCAGTCCTGGGACAGGGTTAGGGGACTATGGCTACACCTTC,CASSPGTGLGDYGYTF,TRBD1,TRBV27,TRBJ1-2,.
TGTGCCAGCAGTGGTACAGCCGTCTCTGGAAACACCATATATTTT,CASSGTAVSGNTIYF,.,TRBV25-1,TRBJ1-3,.
TGCGCCAGCAGCCAAACAGGGCTGGGGACCCAGTACTTC,CASSQTGLGTQYF,.,TRBV4-3,TRBJ2-5,few
TGCGCCAGCAGCTCCGGGACTAGCGGGAGTAGAGATACGCAGTATTTT,CASSSGTSGSRDTQYF,TRBD2,TRBV5-1,TRBJ2-3,few
TGCGCCAGCAGCACTACAGGGGGAGAGCAGTACTTC,CASSTTGGEQYF,TRBD1,TRBV5-1,TRBJ2-7,few
TGTGCCAGCATTAGGACAGGGGAGGACGAGCAGTACTTC,CASIRTGEDEQYF,TRBD1,TRBV12-3/TRBV12-4,TRBJ2-7,few
TGCGCCAGCAGCTTGGAAGGTAGGCTAGCGGTGTACAATGAGCAGTTCTTC,CASSLEGRLAVYNEQFF,TRBD2,TRBV5-1,TRBJ2-1,many
TGTGCCAGCACCTTGGGACAGTATCAGCCCCAGCATTTT,CASTLGQYQPQHF,TRBD1,TRBV7-2,TRBJ1-5,.
TGTGCCACCAGTGATTGGAGGGGTGGAGAGCAGTACTTC,CATSDWRGGEQYF,.,TRBV24-1,TRBJ2-7,.
TGCGCCAGCAGCCAAGGGGGACTAGCGGCGCCAGGGCAGTTCTTC,CASSQGGLAAPGQFF,TRBD2,TRBV4-3,TRBJ2-1,.
TGTGCCAGCAGTGTGAACAAACAGGGGGCGCTGGACTATGGCTACACCTTC,CASSVNKQGALDYGYTF,TRBD1,TRBV2,TRBJ1-2,.
TGTGCCAGCTCACCCCAGGGGATCGGCTATGGCTACACCTTC,CASSPQGIGYGYTF,.,TRBV18,TRBJ1-2,.
TGCGCCAGCAGCCCCTCCGGGACTAGCGTACTCTTC,CASSPSGTSVLF,TRBD2,TRBV4-1,TRBJ2-1,.
TGTGCCAGTAGTATTCGGACAGGGGGCAACTACGAGCAGTACTTC,CASSIRTGGNYEQYF,TRBD1,TRBV19,TRBJ2-7,.
TGTGCCAGCAGCTTGTCGGAGGGGGCTGTCTACGAGCAGTACTTC,CASSLSEGAVYEQYF,.,TRBV11-2,TRBJ2-7,.
TGTGCCAGCAGCTTAGCGTCGGCGAGAAGCACAGATACGCAGTATTTT,CASSLASARSTDTQYF,.,TRBV7-8,TRBJ2-3,.
TGTGCCAGCAGTCGCAGCGGGGGGGCAGACAATGAGCAGTTCTTC,CASSRSGGADNEQFF,TRBD2,TRBV12-3/TRBV12-4,TRBJ2-1,few
TGTGCCATCAGTGCGCCCCCGGGGCTCGGAAACACCATATATTTT,CAISAPPGLGNTIYF,.,TRBV10-3,TRBJ1-3,few
TGTGCCAGCAGCCCTATGGGAGGGGACAGTAGCAATCAGCCCCAGCATTTT,CASSPMGGDSSNQPQHF,TRBD1,TRBV5-5,TRBJ1-5,few
TGTGCCTGGAGTGTCGCCGGGGAGCTGTTTTTT,CAWSVAGELFF,.,TRBV30,TRBJ2-2,.